The 25 T cell receptor beta chains presented below share a single source sample, sequenced in a study of T cells in Graves' hyperthyroidism and ophthalmopathy. There were TCR beta CDR3 regions amplified from RNA transcripts. HTBI primers drove first-round RT-PCR of the TCR CDR3. TCRdb reprocessed the multiplex PCR reads with MiXCR, giving one entry per CDR3 protein. Counted here are 300,000 to 450,000 distinct CDR3 sequences, about 13% occurring once; the ten biggest clones make up around 20%. The sample was blood. These receptors all come from a man aged 25-45 years with Graves' hyperthyroidism that later progressed to Graves' ophthalmopathy.

The table lists this clonotype with many counts. The chain joins TRBV30 to TRBJ2-7; the match to TRBD2 covers 11 bases. V was pared by 2 bases and J by 7 bases, with 4 bases of the junction left unmatched. The germline V gene has CDR1 GTSNPN and CDR2 SVGIG (reference sequence). This CDR3 is built from 13 residues. CDR3 sequence reads: CAWSRLAGGEQYF. The CDR3 bases are TGTGCCTGGAGTCGCCTAGCGGGGGGTGAGCAGTACTTC.

This clonotype came up many times. The chain has TRBV15 and TRBJ2-7, with D perhaps TRBD2 (5 bases). V shed 5 bases and J shed 0 bases, with 14 bases lying between them. The CDR3 totals 15 residues. Germline loops: CDR1 LNHNV, CDR2 YYDKDF (reference sequence). The CDR3 coding sequence is TGTGCCACCAGCCGAGGACTGGTTAGCTCCTACGAGCAGTACTTC. It translates to CATSRGLVSSYEQYF.

This clonotype appeared once. A much larger clone sits a single nucleotide away, making a read error possible. The genes are TRBV30 and TRBJ2-3; 9 bases are a match to TRBD1. Losses at the gene ends were 0 bases for V and 3 bases for J; bases not matched to a gene: 4. The CDR3 length is 15 residues. CDR1 is GTSNPN and CDR2 is SVGIG in the germline V gene (reference sequence). CDR3 sequence (DNA): TGTGCCTGGAGTGTAAGACAGGGGGATACAGATACGCAGTATTTT. Its protein is CAWSVRQGDTDTQYF.

The V call is TRBV7-6, the J call TRBJ2-5, with 9 nucleotides matching TRBD1. The V gene end was trimmed by 3 bases and the J gene end by 1 base; junction bases not matched to a gene: 3. The germline V gene has CDR1 SGHVS and CDR2 FNYEAQ. The CDR3 covers 15 residues. CDR3 residues: CASSFGTGSQETQYF. In DNA form, the CDR3 reads TGTGCCAGCAGCTTTGGGACAGGGTCCCAAGAGACCCAGTACTTC.

Comments on this clonotype: A read error may produce the germline difference seen at one junction end. This rearrangement joins TRBV7-9 to TRBJ2-5; TRBD2 is a possible D gene (6 bases). The CDR3 runs 12 residues. Germline V lookup: CDR1 SEHNR, CDR2 FQNEAQ (reference sequence). The CDR3 sequence: CASRSDDPPGDF. In DNA, the CDR3 is TGTGCCAGCAGGTCGGACGATCCCCCGGGGGACTTC.

The chain combines TRBV6-2 or TRBV6-3 with TRBJ2-1, with 7 bases that match TRBD2. This CDR3 contains 14 residues. Unmatched junction bases numbered 3, after V lost 5 bases and J lost 2 bases. The germline gives CDR1 MNHEY, CDR2 SVGEGT. CDR3: CASSTSGAYNEQFF. Here the CDR3 DNA reads TGTGCCAGCAGTACCAGCGGGGCCTACAATGAGCAGTTCTTC.

The chain combines TRBV5-6 with TRBJ1-5; D perhaps matches TRBD1 (6 bases). Between the trimmed V and J ends, which lost 3 bases and 2 bases, there was a span of 21 bases. In germline, CDR1 is SGHDT, CDR2 YYEEEE. This CDR3 has 18 residues. CDR3 DNA: TGTGCCAGCAGCTCGACTTTCCAACAGGGCTCGGGCAATCAGCCCCAGCATTTT. This sequence encodes CASSSTFQQGSGNQPQHF.

The chain is built from TRBV20-1 and TRBJ1-6; the match to TRBD1 covers 11 bases. Trimming at V came to 0 bases and at J to 10 bases, leaving 8 bases not matched to a gene. The CDR3 covers 16 residues. Germline loops: CDR1 DFQATT, CDR2 SNEGSKA (reference sequence). The CDR3, as DNA: TGCAGTGCTAGAGATCTCTACGGGACAGGGGGGTCACCCCTCCACTTT. This gives the protein CSARDLYGTGGSPLHF.

The gene calls are TRBV20-1 and TRBJ2-4; tentative D call: TRBD2 (5 bases). Deletions cut 3 bases from V and 3 bases from J, with 9 bases between. Germline CDR1 and CDR2: DFQATT and SNEGSKA (reference sequence). This CDR3 region has 13 residues. CDR3 residues: CSARRAGKNIQYF. CDR3 DNA: TGCAGTGCTAGGAGGGCCGGCAAAAACATTCAGTACTTC.

This clonotype has a count of ten or more. This chain uses TRBV12-3 or TRBV12-4 with TRBJ2-7; maybe TRBD2 (5 bases). V was trimmed by 4 bases and J by 0 bases, leaving 13 bases between them. CDR3 length: 15 amino acids. CDR3 in amino acids: CASSSGLISSYEQYF. The CDR3 DNA reads as TGTGCCAGCAGTTCCGGACTCATTAGCTCCTACGAGCAGTACTTC.

As DNA, the CDR3 is TGCGCCAGCAGCTTTGGCAGGGCAGGGCACGAGCAGTACTTC. Protein sequence: CASSFGRAGHEQYF. The chain has TRBV5-1 and TRBJ2-7; TRBD1 is a possible D gene (5 bases). V gave up 2 bases and J gave up 5 bases, with 14 bases separating them. The CDR3 sequence is 14 residues long. The germline V gene encodes CDR1 SGHRS and CDR2 YFSETQ.

The chain has TRBV12-3 or TRBV12-4 and TRBJ2-7, with TRBD2 matching over 11 bases. The CDR3 runs to 16 residues. With V trimmed by 6 bases and J by 2 bases, 9 bases remained unmatched. CDR3 amino acids: CASSSEVAGGAYEQYF. The CDR3 DNA reads as TGTGCCAGCAGCTCCGAGGTAGCGGGGGGGGCCTACGAGCAGTACTTC.

In DNA form, the CDR3 reads TGTGCCAGCACCGATGGGGGAAATAACTACGAGCAGTACTTC. Protein: CASTDGGNNYEQYF. The V call is TRBV25-1, the J call TRBJ2-7; D assignment may be TRBD1 or TRBD2 (5 bases each). The V gene's germline CDR1 is MGHDK and CDR2 SYGVNS. The V end was cut by 7 bases, the J end by 3 bases, with 16 bases between. The CDR3 has 14 residues.

To note about this clonotype: A much larger clone sits a single nucleotide away, making a read error possible. The chain is built from TRBV7-3 and TRBJ1-1; D unclear. The CDR3 extends over 13 amino acids. Germline V gene lookup returns CDR1 SGHTA and CDR2 FQGTGA. The V gene lost 5 bases and the J gene lost 1 base, with 8 bases spanning the gap. In nucleotides, the CDR3 is TGTGCCAGCAGCAGGTTGGCGAACACTGAAGCTTTCTTT. Residues: CASSRLANTEAFF.

Many counts were recorded for this clonotype. This chain uses TRBV2 with TRBJ1-4; 7 bases match TRBD1. The germline V gene encodes CDR1 SNHLY and CDR2 FYNNEI. J lost 3 bases, V lost 6 bases, and 7 bases had no gene match. The CDR3 is 15 amino acids. CDR3 in amino acids: CASRDRDRSNEKLFF. The CDR3, as DNA: TGTGCCAGCAGAGACCGGGACAGATCTAATGAAAAACTGTTTTTT.

The rearrangement uses TRBV20-1 and TRBJ1-6, with no clear D. The germline V gene has CDR1 DFQATT and CDR2 SNEGSKA (reference sequence). The CDR3 is made up of 14 amino acids. V gave up 3 bases and J gave up 7 bases, with 13 bases separating them. CDR3 sequence reads: CSARENIGNSPLHF. DNA for the CDR3: TGCAGTGCTAGGGAAAATATAGGGAATTCACCCCTCCACTTT.

The table lists this clonotype with a few counts. J is TRBJ2-7 and V is TRBV5-6; the match to TRBD2 covers 7 bases. Germline CDR1 SGHDT, CDR2 YYEEEE. The CDR3 extends over 14 amino acids. V was clipped by 6 bases and J by 7 bases; unmatched bases: 13. This CDR3 reads CASTMGGGAREQYF. CDR3 DNA sequence: TGTGCCAGCACCATGGGGGGAGGGGCGAGGGAGCAGTACTTC.

The rearrangement links TRBV20-1 to TRBJ2-7; 7 positions agree with TRBD2. The CDR3 is 14 residues long. Germline V gives CDR1 DFQATT, CDR2 SNEGSKA (reference sequence). The CDR3 bases are TGCAGCGCCGTCCTCTCTGGACTAGCCTACGAGCAGTACTTC. This gives the protein CSAVLSGLAYEQYF.

There are a few counts of this clonotype. The rearrangement uses TRBV6-5 and TRBJ1-5; D is uncertain. CDR1 MNHEY and CDR2 SVGAGI come from the germline V gene. Trimming left V 4 bases short and J 7 bases short, with 11 bases between. This CDR3 region has 13 residues. This chain's CDR3 is CASSFNRGQPQHF. The CDR3 bases are TGTGCCAGCAGTTTCAATCGTGGGCAGCCCCAGCATTTT.

There are a few counts of this clonotype. The chain is built from TRBV20-1 and TRBJ1-1; 8 bases line up with TRBD1. From germline, CDR1 is DFQATT and CDR2 SNEGSKA (reference sequence). CDR3 length: 19 amino acids. V gave up 0 bases and J gave up 4 bases; unmatched junction bases: 19. CDR3 DNA sequence: TGCAGTGCTAGAGATACCCTGCGGTACAGGGGGAACATAGGCACTGAAGCTTTCTTT. It codes for CSARDTLRYRGNIGTEAFF.

This clonotype was seen more than once but under ten times. The CDR3 DNA reads TGTGCCTGGAGTCCGGACAGGGGTTGGACTGAAGCTTTCTTT. Translation: CAWSPDRGWTEAFF. V is TRBV30 and J is TRBJ1-1, with 9 bases identical to TRBD1. The ends lost 2 bases at V and 5 bases at J; junction bases unmatched: 6. CDR3 length: 14 amino acids. In germline, CDR1 is GTSNPN, CDR2 SVGIG (reference sequence).

This clonotype was counted ten times or more. The V and J genes are TRBV11-3 and TRBJ1-1; D remains ambiguous. V was shortened by 3 bases and J by 4 bases, with 6 bases between the two germline ends. In germline, CDR1 is SGHNT, CDR2 YENEEA. The CDR3 contains 12 residues. The CDR3 spells CASSFGVTEAFF. The CDR3 nucleotides are TGTGCCAGCAGCTTCGGGGTCACTGAAGCTTTCTTT.

There are many counts of this clonotype. The chain joins TRBV12-3 or TRBV12-4 to TRBJ2-1; D could derive from TRBD1 or TRBD2 (5 bases each). The CDR3 extends over 15 amino acids. V was shortened by 6 bases and J by 4 bases, with 16 bases between the two germline ends. The DNA of the CDR3 is TGTGCCAGCAGGAAGAGGGACGGGCGTTACAATGAGCAGTTCTTC. This encodes CASRKRDGRYNEQFF.

This clonotype turned up a few times. V is TRBV6-1 and J is TRBJ1-3; D perhaps matches TRBD1 (5 bases). This CDR3 spans 16 amino acids. Germline V gene lookup returns CDR1 MNHNS and CDR2 SASEGT. Deletions cut 4 bases from V and 1 base from J, with 14 bases between. CDR3 nucleotides: TGTGCCAGCAGTGCTGGACAAGTTCATTCTGGAAACACCATATATTTT. Residues: CASSAGQVHSGNTIYF.

This clonotype was recorded a few times. This chain joins TRBV15 and TRBJ2-5; D not certain. Trimming shortened V by 4 bases and J by 5 bases, and 11 bases separated the two germline ends. The germline gives CDR1 LNHNV, CDR2 YYDKDF (reference sequence). The CDR3 is 13 amino acids. The CDR3 region has the DNA TGTGCCACCAGCACACGAACATTCGAGACCCAGTACTTC. Its translation: CATSTRTFETQYF. The whole variable domain, remainder taken from reference TRBV15 and TRBJ2-5, is DAMVIQNPRYQVTQFGKPVTLSCSQTLNHNVMYWYQQKSSQAPKLLFHYYDKDFNNEADTPDNFQSRRPNTSFCFLDIRSPGLGDTAMYLCATSTRTFETQYFGPGTRLLVL.